Listed below are T cell receptor beta chains from one sample, sequenced in a study of shared clonotypes between healthy human individuals. Clones were sequenced by immunoSEQ multiplex PCR, and TCRdb holds only the in-frame ones, with some missing. Of 400,000 to 500,000 clones listed, about 80% are singletons. The source material was PBMCs. These receptors all come from a woman aged 40 to 55 in good health. Some clones in this sample may be carry-over from other donors' samples. Both conserved end residues are part of each CDR3. A D gene is named only where the DNA matches it firmly. Clone size is stated in some rows and not others, as once, few, many or a class when expanded.

>TRBV7-2|16|TRBD2|TRBJ2-2|NA
TGTGCCAGCAGCTTTACAAGCGGGAGGCCATCCGGGGAGCTGTTTTTT
CASSFTSGRPSGELFF
>TRBV6-5|14|TRBD1|TRBJ2-2|NA
TGTGCCAGCAGTTACTCGACAGGGCCTGGGGAGCTGTTTTTT
CASSYSTGPGELFF
>TRBV28|12|NA|TRBJ1-4|NA
TGTGCCAGCAGTTTTGTAAGAGAAAAACTGTTTTTT
CASSFVREKLFF
>TRBV5-5|13|NA|TRBJ2-5|few
TGTGCCAGCAGCTTGGGCGGACAAGAGACCCAGTACTTC
CASSLGGQETQYF
>TRBV28|15|NA|TRBJ2-1|NA
TGTGCCAGCAACCCCGGCCCCGGGACCCACAATGAGCAGTTCTTC
CASNPGPGTHNEQFF
>TRBV5-1|17|NA|TRBJ2-6|NA
TGCGCCAGCAGCGGGGGTCCCTACTTCTCTGGGGCCAACGTCCTGACTTTC
CASSGGPYFSGANVLTF
>TRBV5-1|20|TRBD2|TRBJ2-2|NA
TGCGCCAGCAGCGTCGCAAGACTAGCGGGAGTGGGCATTAACACCGGGGAGCTGTTTTTT
CASSVARLAGVGINTGELFF
>TRBV27|12|NA|TRBJ1-2|once
TGTGCCAGCAGTCCCCTGGGATATGGCTACACCTTC
CASSPLGYGYTF
>TRBV5-1|16|NA|TRBJ2-1|NA
TGCGCCAGCAGCTTGTCGGCGTCGAGCTCCTACAATGAGCAGTTCTTC
CASSLSASSSYNEQFF
>TRBV11-1|12|NA|TRBJ2-7|NA
TGTGCCAGCGGGGTGGGGTCCTACGAGCAGTACTTC
CASGVGSYEQYF
>TRBV6-1|15|TRBD2|TRBJ2-1|NA
TGTGCCAGCAGTGAAGGGGGGGGCTCCTACAATGAGCAGTTCTTC
CASSEGGGSYNEQFF
>TRBV29-1|13|TRBD1|TRBJ2-2|NA
TGCAGCGTTGAGGGGACAGGGGTCGGGGAGCTGTTTTTT
CSVEGTGVGELFF
>TRBV28|14|TRBD1|TRBJ1-2|once
TGTGCCAGCAGGGGGAGCGGGACAGGGTATGGCTACACCTTC
CASRGSGTGYGYTF
>TRBV19|15|TRBD1|TRBJ2-1|NA
TGTGCCAGTAGTACCAGGGACAGCCTTGGCAATGAGCAGTTCTTC
CASSTRDSLGNEQFF
>TRBV29-1|14|NA|TRBJ1-5|NA
TGCAGCGTTGCGGACAGTTATAGCAATCAGCCCCAGCATTTT
CSVADSYSNQPQHF
>TRBV4-3|17|NA|TRBJ2-1|NA
TGCGCCAGCAGCCAAGACTACCCGGTAAGCTCCTACAATGAGCAGTTCTTC
CASSQDYPVSSYNEQFF
>TRBV5-4|13|NA|TRBJ2-7|NA
TGTGCCAGCAGCCTATCAGGGGCCTACGAGCAGTACTTC
CASSLSGAYEQYF
>TRBV18|16|NA|TRBJ1-5|NA
TGTGCCAGCTCACCACCCGGAGTTTATAGCAATCAGCCCCAGCATTTT
CASSPPGVYSNQPQHF
>TRBV9|14|NA|TRBJ2-1|NA
TGTGCCAGCAGCGTAGGAAGGCGGGGTGGAGAGCAGTTCTTC
CASSVGRRGGEQFF
>TRBV9|13|NA|TRBJ2-3|once
TGTGCCAGCAGCGTCTCGGGGACGGCCACGGCGTATTTT
CASSVSGTATAYF
>TRBV5-1|14|NA|TRBJ1-1|NA
TGCGCCAGCAGCTCGGAGGGGGGAGGATCTGAAGCTTTCTTT
CASSSEGGGSEAFF
>TRBV14|14|TRBD1|TRBJ1-2|many
TGTGCCAGCAGCCCCCGGGACAGGATCTATGGCTACACCTTC
CASSPRDRIYGYTF
>TRBV28|16|NA|TRBJ2-7|NA
TGTGCCAGCAGTTCCTACACAGGGTTCGTACCCTACGAGCAGTACTTC
CASSSYTGFVPYEQYF
>TRBV2|15|TRBD1|TRBJ1-4|NA
TGTGCCAGCAGTGTTGACAGGGGGTCTAATGAAAAACTGTTTTTT
CASSVDRGSNEKLFF
>TRBV19|15|TRBD2|TRBJ2-3|NA
TGTGCCAGTAGTCCGGGACTAGCGGGGACAGATACGCAGTATTTT
CASSPGLAGTDTQYF
>TRBV25-1|15|TRBD1|TRBJ2-7|NA
TGTGCCAGCAGTGGGTCCAACAGGGGGGACTACGAGCAGTACTTC
CASSGSNRGDYEQYF
>TRBV18|14|NA|TRBJ2-1|NA
TGTGCCAGCTCACCACCAAGTACTCAAAATGAGCAGTTCTTC
CASSPPSTQNEQFF
>TRBV9|15|NA|TRBJ2-7|NA
TGTGCCAGCAGCGCCCCCGGGAGTTATATCCAGGAGCAGTACTTC
CASSAPGSYIQEQYF
>TRBV5-5|15|NA|TRBJ1-2|NA
TGTGCCAGCAGCCGTGCAATGGGGCCTAACTATGGCTACACCTTC
CASSRAMGPNYGYTF
>TRBV30|16|TRBD1|TRBJ1-3|NA
TGTGCCTGGAGTGTCCCCGGGACAGGGAGTGGAAACACCATATATTTT
CAWSVPGTGSGNTIYF
>TRBV19|15|NA|TRBJ1-2|NA
TGTGCCAGTACCTCCCGGGACCGAACAAACTATGGCTACACCTTC
CASTSRDRTNYGYTF
>TRBV18|17|TRBD1|TRBJ2-1|few
TGTGCCAGCTCACCCACGACGATTTTGACAGGGGGCAATGAGCAGTTCTTC
CASSPTTILTGGNEQFF
>TRBV2|16|NA|TRBJ2-1|NA
TGTGCCAGCAGAAAAGAACAGGGTAGGAGCTACAATGAGCAGTTCTTC
CASRKEQGRSYNEQFF
>TRBV5-1|15|NA|TRBJ1-1|NA
TGCGCCAGCAGCTTTGGGGGTACCTTGGGCACTGAAGCTTTCTTT
CASSFGGTLGTEAFF
>TRBV9|16|TRBD2|TRBJ2-3|NA
TGTGCCAGCAGCTCAACTAGCGGGGTTAGCACAGATACGCAGTATTTT
CASSSTSGVSTDTQYF
>TRBV4-3|17|NA|TRBJ2-6|once
TGCGCCAGCAGCCAAGTTACGGGAGTTCGTGGGGCCAACGTCCTGACTTTC
CASSQVTGVRGANVLTF
>TRBV28|11|NA|TRBJ1-1|NA
TGTGCCAGCGTGTCCGGCACTGAAGCTTTCTTT
CASVSGTEAFF
>TRBV4-1|15|NA|TRBJ2-1|once
TGCGCCAGCAGCCAATTGACTCAAAAATACAATGAGCAGTTCTTC
CASSQLTQKYNEQFF
>TRBV4-1|17|TRBD2|TRBJ2-1|NA
TGCGCCAGCAGCCAACCCGGACTAGCGGGTTCTAGGTATGAGCAGTTCTTC
CASSQPGLAGSRYEQFF
>TRBV2|13|NA|TRBJ2-1|NA
TGTGCCAGCAGTCCAATAGTAGGGGGGGAGCAGTTCTTC
CASSPIVGGEQFF
>TRBV6-1|15|TRBD2|TRBJ2-5|NA
TGTGCCAGCAGTGAGGGACTAGCGGGATACGAGACCCAGTACTTC
CASSEGLAGYETQYF
>TRBV7-9|12|NA|TRBJ1-4|NA
TGTGCCAGCAGCTTAGTGGGTGAAAAACTGTTTTTT
CASSLVGEKLFF
>TRBV19|16|NA|TRBJ2-2|NA
TGTGCCAGTAGTATAGAGACGGGATCGAACACCGGGGAGCTGTTTTTT
CASSIETGSNTGELFF
>TRBV7-3|15|TRBD2|TRBJ2-7|NA
TGTGCCAGCAGCTTGACCGTAGCGGGAGGAACGGAGCAGTACTTC
CASSLTVAGGTEQYF
>TRBV30|13|NA|TRBJ2-5|NA
TGTGCCTCTGAGCGGGCGGCTCGGGAGACCCAGTACTTC
CASERAARETQYF
>TRBV6-1|16|TRBD1|TRBJ2-1|once
TGTGCCAGCAGTGAAGCCGGGACAGTGACCTACAATGAGCAGTTCTTC
CASSEAGTVTYNEQFF
>TRBV5-1|16|TRBD2|TRBJ2-3|NA
TGCGCCAGCAGCTTGGGGCGGGAGGGCCAACCAGATACGCAGTATTTT
CASSLGREGQPDTQYF
>TRBV5-5|16|NA|TRBJ2-7|once
TGTGCCAGCAGCTTGGGACTGCGCCTCGACTACATCGAGCAGTACTTC
CASSLGLRLDYIEQYF